What follows are 21 T cell receptor beta chains derived from one specimen sequenced in a study of control samples from healthy donors and cancer patients. Method: immunoSEQ multiplex PCR; TCRdb's copy keeps in-frame clones and lacks some. The profile shows around 100,000 clones, roughly 90% of them singletons. The sample consisted of blood. The receptors here all came from a woman aged 50 to 60 in good health.

The chain links TRBV7-2 to TRBJ2-7; D remains unclear. Per germline, CDR1 SGHTA and CDR2 FQGNSA. V lost 5 bases to trimming and J lost 6 bases, with 11 bases between them. This CDR3 has 12 amino acids. CDR3 coding DNA: TGTGCCAGCAGCCCCAATCTTAGCGAGCAGTACTTC. Amino acids: CASSPNLSEQYF.

This chain connects TRBV6-5 to TRBJ2-7, with 8 bases identical to TRBD2. Trimming removed 5 bases from V and 5 bases from J; junction bases left unmatched: 8. The length of the CDR3 is 14 residues. Germline CDR1 and CDR2: MNHEY and SVGAGI. The CDR3 DNA follows: TGTGCCAGCAGTACCGGGACTAGGGGAGACGAGCAGTACGTC. Its translation: CASSTGTRGDEQYV.

This clone was observed a single time. The chain has TRBV7-3 and TRBJ1-1, with D uncertain. The length of the CDR3 is 15 residues. The germline V gene has CDR1 SGHTA and CDR2 FQGTGA. V lost 2 bases, J lost 10 bases, and 20 bases lay in between. The CDR3 coding sequence is TGTGCCAGCAGCTTAGTGGGTGGGGAAACCGAGGGAGCTTTCTTT. The encoded protein is CASSLVGGETEGAFF.

The gene calls are TRBV5-1 and TRBJ1-1, with D maybe TRBD1 (6 bases). The germline CDR1 and CDR2 sequences are SGHRS and YFSETQ. The ends were cut back, 2 bases at V and 7 bases at J, with 33 bases in the middle. The CDR3 covers 20 residues. The CDR3 reads CASSFRGQWHPRGGAGEAFF. The CDR3 DNA follows: TGCGCCAGCAGCTTTCGAGGGCAGTGGCATCCCAGGGGTGGGGCAGGTGAAGCTTTCTTT.

The chain couples TRBV7-7 to TRBJ2-5; D is undetermined. This CDR3 comprises 14 residues. The V and J ends lost 1 base and 2 bases respectively, with 8 bases between them. Germline CDR1 is SSHAT and CDR2 is FNYEAQ (reference sequence). Written as DNA, the CDR3 is TGTGCCAGCAGCTTAGACACAGTACAAGAGACCCAGTACTTC. It codes for CASSLDTVQETQYF.

This chain joins TRBV11-1 and TRBJ1-1; tentative D call: TRBD1 (6 bases). The CDR3 has 15 residues. Trimming removed 6 bases from V and 2 bases from J, with 16 bases in between. Germline V gene sequence: CDR1 SGHAT, CDR2 FQDESV (reference sequence). The CDR3 spells CASSYGLTGNTEAFF. Written as DNA, the CDR3 is TGTGCCAGCAGTTACGGATTGACAGGAAACACTGAAGCTTTCTTT.

The V and J genes are TRBV7-9 and TRBJ1-1; D is possibly TRBD1 (6 bases). V dropped 7 bases and J dropped 1 base, with 13 bases sitting between them. Germline CDR1 is SEHNR and CDR2 is FQNEAQ (reference sequence). This CDR3 comprises 14 residues. The chain's CDR3 is CASKSTGTNTEAFF. The CDR3 DNA is TGTGCCAGCAAATCCACAGGGACGAACACTGAAGCTTTCTTT.

The chain employs TRBV30 and TRBJ2-7, with unresolved D. V lost 2 bases and J lost 0, with 8 bases in between. The CDR3 consists of 13 residues. Germline values: CDR1 GTSNPN, CDR2 SVGIG (reference sequence). The CDR3 region has the DNA TGTGCCTGGAGTAAGTTGAGCTCCTACGAGCAGTACGTC. This translates into CAWSKLSSYEQYV.

The CDR3 sequence is CASTGGYYGYTF. CDR3 bases: TGTGCCAGCACTGGAGGGTATTATGGCTACACCTTC. This chain joins TRBV9 and TRBJ1-2; D is unclear. The length of the CDR3 is 12 residues. Trimming pared 6 bases from V and 5 bases from J, leaving 11 bases between. Germline assignment: CDR1 SGDLS and CDR2 YYNGEE.

This chain joins TRBV30 and TRBJ1-1; D is uncertain. CDR1 GTSNPN and CDR2 SVGIG come from the germline V gene (reference sequence). Trimming took off 8 bases at V and 1 base at J, with 14 bases between the two ends. The CDR3 runs to 13 residues. This CDR3 is CAGKVSANTEAFF. The CDR3 DNA sequence: TGTGCCGGAAAAGTGTCCGCGAACACTGAAGCTTTCTTT.

As DNA, the CDR3 is TGTGCCTGGAGATGGAGCTCCTACGAGCAGTACTTC. Translated: CAWRWSSYEQYF. This chain links TRBV30 with TRBJ2-7; D unclear. The CDR3 consists of 12 residues. Germline V gives CDR1 GTSNPN, CDR2 SVGIG (reference sequence). Deletions cut 3 bases from V and 0 bases from J, with 6 bases between.

The chain recombines TRBV9 with TRBJ2-2; 14 nucleotides line up with TRBD2. V dropped 7 bases and J dropped 4; count of bases not matched to a gene: 3. The CDR3 consists of 15 residues. Per germline, CDR1 SGDLS and CDR2 YYNGEE. CDR3 region: CASAGTSGGTGELFF. In nucleotides, the CDR3 is TGTGCCAGCGCCGGGACTAGCGGGGGCACCGGGGAGCTGTTTTTT. Using reference TRBV9 and TRBJ2-2 for the parts outside the CDR3, the full variable domain is DSGVTQTPKHLITATGQRVTLRCSPRSGDLSVYWYQQSLDQGLQFLIQYYNGEERAKGNILERFSAQQFPDLHSELNLSSLELGDSALYFCASAGTSGGTGELFFGEGSRLTVL.

The rearrangement uses TRBV2 and TRBJ1-4; 7 bases agree with TRBD1. J was trimmed by 2 bases and V by 4 bases; bases with no gene match: 4. The CDR3 covers 15 residues. Germline assignment: CDR1 SNHLY and CDR2 FYNNEI. CDR3 sequence: CASSVQQGTNEKLFF. The CDR3 DNA follows: TGTGCCAGCAGTGTCCAACAGGGGACTAATGAAAAACTGTTTTTT.

This clone was observed once. This rearrangement joins TRBV5-6 to TRBJ2-7; 7 bases fit TRBD1. Germline loops: CDR1 SGHDT, CDR2 YYEEEE. Trimming took 0 bases from V and 0 from J; bases not matched to a gene: 9. CDR3 size: 17 residues. The CDR3 DNA reads as TGTGCCAGCAGCTTGGCCAATAGGGGGCAAATCTCCTACGAGCAGTACGTC. Amino acids: CASSLANRGQISYEQYV.

The gene calls are TRBV3-1 (or the pseudogene TRBV3-2) and TRBJ1-1; D call uncertain. The V end lost 4 bases, the J end lost 6 bases, and 12 bases lay between the germline ends. The CDR3 contains 13 residues. Germline assignment: CDR1 LGHDT and CDR2 YNNKEL (reference sequence). CDR3 loop: CASSPTRPPEAFF. CDR3 DNA: TGTGCCAGCAGCCCGACGAGGCCCCCTGAAGCTTTCTTT.

V gene TRBV9 combines with J gene TRBJ2-7; 9 bases are a match to TRBD1. CDR3 size: 15 residues. The V gene end was trimmed by 0 bases and the J gene end by 6 bases; junction bases not matched to a gene: 7. From germline, CDR1 is SGDLS and CDR2 YYNGEE. This CDR3 reads CASSVDPTGGSEQYF. In DNA form, the CDR3 reads TGTGCCAGCAGCGTAGACCCGACAGGGGGTAGCGAGCAGTACTTC. Drawing the rest from reference TRBV9 and TRBJ2-7, the complete variable domain is DSGVTQTPKHLITATGQRVTLRCSPRSGDLSVYWYQQSLDQGLQFLIQYYNGEERAKGNILERFSAQQFPDLHSELNLSSLELGDSALYFCASSVDPTGGSEQYFGPGTRLTVT.

The chain recombines TRBV12-3 or TRBV12-4 with TRBJ2-5, with TRBD2 matching 13 bases. The length of the CDR3 is 13 residues. The junction had 5 bases not matched to a gene; V was cut back by 10 bases and J by 6 bases. The CDR3 sequence is CATRLAGGQTQYF. Written as DNA, the CDR3 is TGTGCCACCAGACTAGCGGGGGGACAGACCCAGTACTTC.

The chain joins TRBV28 to TRBJ1-2; 10 bases fit TRBD1. This CDR3 spans 15 amino acids. Per the germline V gene, CDR1 is MDHEN and CDR2 is SYDVKM. Trimming cost V 2 bases and J 4 bases; bases outside gene matches: 4. The CDR3 is CASSLARTGGYGYTF. The CDR3 coding sequence is TGTGCCAGCAGTTTAGCCCGGACAGGGGGCTATGGCTACACCTTC.

The chain is built from TRBV7-3 and TRBJ2-3; TRBD2 might be the D (6 bases). CDR3 length: 15 residues. V lost 6 bases to trimming and J lost 1 base, with 14 bases between them. Germline loops: CDR1 SGHTA, CDR2 FQGTGA. CDR3: CASSLLASGTDTQYF. Written as DNA, the CDR3 is TGTGCCAGCAGTTTGCTAGCGTCGGGCACAGATACGCAGTATTTT.

This sequence joins TRBV5-5 and TRBJ1-3; TRBD1 matches at 9 bases. J gave up 2 bases and V 0 bases, and 3 bases lay outside the gene matches. Germline CDR1 and CDR2: SGHKS and YYEKEE (reference sequence). There are 16 residues in the CDR3. The CDR3 sequence: CASSLGDRVTGNTIYF. The CDR3 DNA is TGTGCCAGCAGCTTGGGGGACAGGGTAACTGGAAACACCATATATTTT. Variable domain in full (rest from reference TRBV5-5 and TRBJ1-3): DAGVTQSPTHLIKTRGQQVTLRCSPISGHKSVSWYQQVLGQGPQFIFQYYEKEERGRGNFPDRFSARQFPNYSSELNVNALLLGDSALYLCASSLGDRVTGNTIYFGEGSWLTVV.

The rearrangement uses TRBV14 and TRBJ1-2; D possibly corresponds to TRBD1 (5 bases). There are 14 residues in the CDR3. Deletions cut 0 bases from V and 7 bases from J, with 12 bases between. Germline CDR1 reads SGHDN; CDR2 reads FVKESK. In nucleotides, the CDR3 is TGTGCCAGCAGCCAAGATGAGGGGTGGAGTGGCTACACCTTC. Translating gives CASSQDEGWSGYTF.